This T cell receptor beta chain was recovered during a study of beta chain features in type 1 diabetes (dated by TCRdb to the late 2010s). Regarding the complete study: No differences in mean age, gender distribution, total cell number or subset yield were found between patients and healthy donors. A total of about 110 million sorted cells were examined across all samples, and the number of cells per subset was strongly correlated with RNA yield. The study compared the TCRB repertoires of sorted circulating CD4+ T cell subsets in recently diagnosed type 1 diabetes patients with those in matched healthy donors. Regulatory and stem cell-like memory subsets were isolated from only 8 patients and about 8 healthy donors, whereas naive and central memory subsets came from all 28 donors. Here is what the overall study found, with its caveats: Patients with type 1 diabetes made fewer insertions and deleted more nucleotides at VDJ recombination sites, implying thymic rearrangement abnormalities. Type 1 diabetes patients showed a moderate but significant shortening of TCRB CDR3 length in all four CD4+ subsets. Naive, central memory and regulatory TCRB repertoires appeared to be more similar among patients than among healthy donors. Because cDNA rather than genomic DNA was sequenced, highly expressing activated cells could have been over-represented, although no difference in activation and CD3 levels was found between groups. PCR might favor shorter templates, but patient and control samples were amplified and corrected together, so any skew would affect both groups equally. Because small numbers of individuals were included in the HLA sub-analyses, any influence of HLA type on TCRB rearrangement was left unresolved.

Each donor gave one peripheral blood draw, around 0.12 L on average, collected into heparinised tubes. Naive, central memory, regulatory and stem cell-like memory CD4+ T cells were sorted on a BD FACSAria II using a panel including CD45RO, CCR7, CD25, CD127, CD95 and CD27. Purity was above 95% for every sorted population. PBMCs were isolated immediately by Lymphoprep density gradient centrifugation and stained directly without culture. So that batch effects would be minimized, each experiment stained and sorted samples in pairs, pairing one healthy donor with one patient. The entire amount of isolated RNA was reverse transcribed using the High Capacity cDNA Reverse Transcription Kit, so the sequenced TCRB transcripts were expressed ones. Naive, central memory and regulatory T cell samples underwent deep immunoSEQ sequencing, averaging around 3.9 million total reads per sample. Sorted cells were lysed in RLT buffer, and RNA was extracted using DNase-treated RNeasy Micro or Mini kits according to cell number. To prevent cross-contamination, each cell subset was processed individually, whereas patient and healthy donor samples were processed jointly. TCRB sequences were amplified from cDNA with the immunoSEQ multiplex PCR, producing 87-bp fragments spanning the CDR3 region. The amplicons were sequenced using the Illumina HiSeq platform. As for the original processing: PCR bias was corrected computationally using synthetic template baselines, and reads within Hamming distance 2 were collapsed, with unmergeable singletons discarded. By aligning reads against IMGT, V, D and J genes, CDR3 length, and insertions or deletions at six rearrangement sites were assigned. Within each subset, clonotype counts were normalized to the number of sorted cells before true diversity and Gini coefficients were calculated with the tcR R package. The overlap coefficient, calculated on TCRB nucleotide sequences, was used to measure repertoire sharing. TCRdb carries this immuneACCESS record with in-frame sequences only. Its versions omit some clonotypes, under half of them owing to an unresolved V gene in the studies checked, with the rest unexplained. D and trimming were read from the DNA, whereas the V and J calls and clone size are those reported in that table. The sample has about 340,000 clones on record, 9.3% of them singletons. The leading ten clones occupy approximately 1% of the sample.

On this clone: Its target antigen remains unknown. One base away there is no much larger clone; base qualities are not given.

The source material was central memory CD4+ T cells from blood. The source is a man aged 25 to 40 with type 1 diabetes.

The nucleotides read TGTGCCAGCACAGTTGTGGTTAGGAAGAATAGCAATCAGCCCCAGCATTTT. Its translation reads: CASTVVVRKNSNQPQHF. The chain joins TRBV28 to TRBJ1-5, with the D gene too uncertain to name. Trimming at the junction amounts to 7 bases on V and 0 bases on J, and the germline ends lie 19 bases apart. The germline V gene yields MDHEN for CDR1 and SYDVKM for CDR2. The CDR3 spans 17 residues, from the cysteine through the phenylalanine. The sequence is cut down to CDR3 DNA, 51 bases in frame from base 1.